This T cell receptor (beta chain) originates from a study of blood T cell repertoires in COVID-19. Individuals aged about 18 to 89 years were recruited from approximately 22 US areas. The V gene lost 4 bases and the J gene lost 2 bases, with 17 bases spanning the gap. In germline, CDR1 is LNHDA, CDR2 SQIVND (reference sequence). This CDR3 comprises 16 residues. The protocol was immunoSEQ multiplex PCR, while the TCRdb copy is restricted to in-frame clones and leaves out a portion. The repertoire holds hundreds of thousands of clones, with 80% to 90% as singletons. Material: PBMCs or T cells enriched from blood (not recorded which). The rearrangement joins TRBV19 to TRBJ1-1; D is perhaps TRBD1 (5 bases). The clonotype comes from a man aged 30 to 45 who had recovered from COVID-19. The CDR3 here is CASSTPSGHHNTEAFF. The CDR3 nucleotides are TGTGCCAGTAGTACCCCCTCTGGACACCATAACACTGAAGCTTTCTTT.